Listed here are 27 T cell receptor beta chains from one sample, sequenced in a study of blood T cell repertoires in COVID-19. Libraries were prepared by immunoSEQ multiplex PCR; TCRdb keeps only in-frame clonotypes and omits some of them. The sample shows a few hundred thousand clones, 88% of them seen only once. The specimen was PBMCs or T cells enriched from blood (not recorded which). The receptors come from a woman in her thirties who had been exposed to COVID-19.

The rearrangement links TRBV6-1 to TRBJ1-2; maybe TRBD1 (6 bases). Trimming took 1 base from V and 9 from J, leaving 9 bases between them. In germline, CDR1 is MNHNS, CDR2 SASEGT. The CDR3 extends over 12 amino acids. The CDR3: CASSEVGGRYTF. DNA of the CDR3: TGTGCCAGCAGTGAAGTAGGGGGACGCTACACCTTC.

The V call is TRBV2, the J call TRBJ1-5; no clear D. V lost 4 bases to trimming and J lost 5 bases, with 12 bases between them. Germline lookup yields CDR1 SNHLY and CDR2 FYNNEI. The CDR3 extends over 14 amino acids. The DNA of the CDR3 is TGTGCCAGCAGTGTTGTATACGGGGATCAGCCCCAGCATTTT. Translation gives CASSVVYGDQPQHF.

The chain combines TRBV10-1 with TRBJ2-3, with D possibly TRBD2 on 6 matching bases. V lost 0 bases to trimming and J lost 1 base, with 11 bases between them. The CDR3 runs 16 residues. CDR1 and CDR2 (germline): WNHNN, SYGVQD (reference sequence). This chain's CDR3 is CASSESGGLGTDTQYF. The CDR3 bases are TGCGCCAGCAGTGAGTCGGGGGGATTGGGCACAGATACGCAGTATTTT.

The rearrangement links TRBV7-3 to TRBJ2-6; 11 bases are a match to TRBD1. V lost 5 bases, J lost 0 bases, and 3 bases stayed unmatched. The CDR3 is made up of 17 amino acids. CDR1 is SGHTA and CDR2 is FQGTGA in the germline V gene. Here the CDR3 DNA reads TGTGCCAGCAGCCCGGGACAGGGGGTCTCTGGGGCCAACGTCCTGACTTTC. Protein sequence: CASSPGQGVSGANVLTF.

The chain carries TRBV6-5 and TRBJ1-1; D gene uncertain. Germline V CDR1 and CDR2: MNHEY, SVGAGI. Trimming stripped 6 bases from V and 0 bases from J, with 14 bases between. The CDR3 contains 15 residues. The CDR3: CASSSYGGLNTEAFF. DNA for the CDR3: TGTGCCAGCAGCTCCTATGGCGGATTGAACACTGAAGCTTTCTTT.

The rearrangement uses TRBV7-9 and TRBJ2-7; unclear D gene. Trimming cost V 3 bases and J 5 bases, with 5 bases left between them. In germline, CDR1 is SEHNR, CDR2 FQNEAQ (reference sequence). CDR3 length: 11 residues. As DNA, the CDR3 is TGTGCCAGCAGCTTCAATCACGAGCAGTACTTC. This encodes CASSFNHEQYF.

The rearrangement uses TRBV23-1 and TRBJ1-3, with 9 bases aligning to TRBD1. TRBV23-1 is an ORF for which the function is uncertain. The CDR3 runs 14 residues. The CDR3 is CVIGDRVSGNTIYF. As DNA, the CDR3 is TGCGTCATCGGGGACAGGGTCTCTGGAAACACCATATATTTT.

The chain carries TRBV5-1 and TRBJ2-5, with a tentative D call TRBD1 (6 bases). With 5 bases removed from V and 0 bases from J, the gap between germline ends came to 14 bases. Germline V gene lookup returns CDR1 SGHRS and CDR2 YFSETQ. The CDR3 totals 15 residues. The CDR3 region is CASRPTGTNQETQYF. Here the CDR3 DNA reads TGCGCCAGCAGACCCACCGGGACAAACCAAGAGACCCAGTACTTC. Complete variable domain (other parts from reference TRBV5-1 and TRBJ2-5): KAGVTQTPRYLIKTRGQQVTLSCSPISGHRSVSWYQQTPGQGLQFLFEYFSETQRNKGNFPGRFSGRQFSNSRSEMNVSTLELGDSALYLCASRPTGTNQETQYFGPGTRLLVL.

In this sample, this clone turned up a few times. The J gene is TRBJ1-5, the V gene TRBV28; TRBD1 might be the D (5 bases). The CDR3 sequence is 16 residues long. CDR1 and CDR2 (germline): MDHEN, SYDVKM. Trimming removed 3 bases at V and 6 bases at J, with 18 bases between. CDR3 bases: TGTGCCAGCAGTTTGGGTGGGGGGGATCAGAGTCAGCCCCAGCATTTT. It yields the protein CASSLGGGDQSQPQHF.

The chain joins TRBV6-5 to TRBJ1-2; D is perhaps TRBD1 (6 bases). CDR1 MNHEY and CDR2 SVGAGI come from the germline V gene. Trimming removed 7 bases at V and 6 bases at J, with 15 bases between. The CDR3 sequence is 13 residues long. CDR3 region: CASTERGWDGYTF. DNA of the CDR3: TGTGCCAGCACCGAAAGGGGGTGGGATGGCTACACCTTC.

The V and J genes are TRBV27 and TRBJ2-3; D is possibly TRBD2 (7 bases). The CDR3 is 17 amino acids. V lost 6 bases and J lost 3, with 22 bases in between. Germline V gives CDR1 MNHEY, CDR2 SMNVEV (reference sequence). The CDR3: CASSPLGLRGGTDTQYF. The DNA for the CDR3 is TGTGCCAGCAGCCCTCTTGGGCTCAGGGGAGGGACAGATACGCAGTATTTT.

J is TRBJ2-7 and V is TRBV2, with D possibly TRBD1 on 5 matching bases. Germline lookup yields CDR1 SNHLY and CDR2 FYNNEI. V shed 6 bases and J shed 5 bases, with 17 bases lying between them. The length of the CDR3 is 14 residues. In nucleotides, the CDR3 is TGTGCCAGCAGCCTACGCTCCCAGGGCGACGAGCAGTACTTC. It specifies CASSLRSQGDEQYF.

V and J are TRBV15 and TRBJ2-7, with a weak D call TRBD2 (6 bases). CDR1 is LNHNV, CDR2 YYDKDF, per germline (reference sequence). Trimming took 0 bases from V and 0 from J, leaving 18 bases between them. The CDR3 spans 18 residues. CDR3 amino acids: CATSRDYPGLASSYEQYF. CDR3 nucleotides: TGTGCCACCAGCAGAGATTACCCCGGCCTAGCGAGCTCCTACGAGCAGTACTTC.

The gene calls are TRBV19 and TRBJ2-3; D is unclear. This CDR3 is built from 18 residues. The germline V gene encodes CDR1 LNHDA and CDR2 SQIVND (reference sequence). Trimming took 4 bases from V and 4 from J, leaving 24 bases between them. The CDR3 coding sequence is TGTGCCAGTAGTACCTCTAGAGAGACGGCGGCCGGCCCAGATACGCAGTATTTT. Its translation is CASSTSRETAAGPDTQYF.

The DNA for the CDR3 is TGTGCCAGCAGCTTAACTCGCAGATCTGGGGCCAACGTCCTGACTTTC. Amino acids: CASSLTRRSGANVLTF. The chain is built from TRBV7-3 and TRBJ2-6; unclear D gene. The germline V gene encodes CDR1 SGHTA and CDR2 FQGTGA. Between the trimmed V and J ends, which lost 0 bases and 1 base, there was a span of 7 bases. The CDR3 is made up of 16 amino acids.

This sequence joins TRBV2 and TRBJ2-5, with 9 positions matching TRBD1. The CDR3 length is 15 residues. Germline V gives CDR1 SNHLY, CDR2 FYNNEI. V was clipped by 1 base and J by 5 bases; unmatched bases: 5. This CDR3 reads CASSEGGQGRETQYF. The CDR3 coding sequence is TGTGCCAGCAGTGAAGGGGGACAGGGTCGGGAGACCCAGTACTTC.

This clone was recorded only once. The J gene is TRBJ2-7, the V gene TRBV19; possibly TRBD2 for D (6 bases). Deletions cut 5 bases from V and 1 base from J, with 15 bases between. CDR3 length: 15 residues. Germline V gene lookup returns CDR1 LNHDA and CDR2 SQIVND (reference sequence). The CDR3 bases are TGTGCCAGTAGTTCCCAGCGGGCCTATTCCTACGAGCAGTACTTC. Amino acid sequence: CASSSQRAYSYEQYF.

The chain joins TRBV28 to TRBJ1-5, with a weak D call TRBD1 (6 bases). Germline CDR1 is MDHEN and CDR2 is SYDVKM. The V end lost 6 bases, the J end lost 1 base, and 16 bases lay between the germline ends. This CDR3 has 16 residues. In DNA form, the CDR3 reads TGTGCCAGCAGGGGGCAACAGGGAGAGAGCAATCAGCCCCAGCATTTT. Its translation: CASRGQQGESNQPQHF.

This clone has just one count. The V call is TRBV6-6, the J call TRBJ2-6; maybe TRBD2 (6 bases). The CDR3 extends over 17 amino acids. Germline V gives CDR1 MNHNY, CDR2 SVGAGI (reference sequence). Deletions cut 5 bases from V and 0 bases from J, with 14 bases between. The CDR3 is CASSPGLLSSGANVLTF. CDR3 coding DNA: TGTGCCAGCAGTCCGGGACTCCTAAGCTCTGGGGCCAACGTCCTGACTTTC.

This sequence joins TRBV4-2 and TRBJ2-7; 8 bases match TRBD2. After removal of 0 bases from V and 7 bases from J, the junction contained 14 bases not matched to a gene. Germline CDR1 is LGHNA and CDR2 is YNFKEQ. The CDR3 loop spans 17 amino acids. The CDR3 DNA reads TGTGCCAGCAGCCAAGATCAAGGTAGCGGGATTGAGGGGGAGCAGTACTTC. Its translation is CASSQDQGSGIEGEQYF.

The chain has TRBV14 and TRBJ1-4, with D unclear. The germline gives CDR1 SGHDN, CDR2 FVKESK. This CDR3 comprises 12 residues. With 0 bases removed from V and 8 bases from J, the gap between germline ends came to 4 bases. CDR3 in amino acids: CASSQDEEKLFF. The CDR3 bases are TGTGCCAGCAGCCAAGATGAGGAAAAACTGTTTTTT.

The V and J genes are TRBV5-4 and TRBJ2-6, with D perhaps matching TRBD1 (5 bases). Germline assignment: CDR1 SGHNT and CDR2 YYREEE (reference sequence). V lost 10 bases and J 0 bases, leaving 20 bases between the germline ends. This CDR3 spans 17 amino acids. CDR3: CAGARALGRSGANVLTF. CDR3 in DNA: TGTGCCGGGGCAAGGGCCCTGGGCCGCTCTGGGGCCAACGTCCTGACTTTC.

This chain links TRBV11-2 with TRBJ1-2; no firm D call. V was clipped by 5 bases and J by 9 bases, with 16 bases between them. CDR1 is SGHAT and CDR2 is FQNNGV in the germline V gene. The CDR3 extends over 13 amino acids. The CDR3 sequence: CASSPVEGRSYTF. The CDR3 DNA reads as TGTGCCAGCAGCCCCGTGGAGGGTCGGAGCTACACCTTC.

V and J are TRBV2 and TRBJ1-2; D is unclear. Trimming removed 6 bases from V and 6 bases from J, with 17 bases in between. Per the germline V gene, CDR1 is SNHLY and CDR2 is FYNNEI. This CDR3 is built from 14 residues. The CDR3 loop reads CASSVTGSSDGYTF. Written as DNA, the CDR3 is TGTGCCAGCAGCGTGACTGGGAGCTCCGATGGCTACACCTTC.

V usage is TRBV20-1 and J usage is TRBJ1-6, with D maybe TRBD1 (6 bases). Germline-derived CDR1 and CDR2 are DFQATT and SNEGSKA (reference sequence). The V end was cut by 3 bases, the J end by 6 bases, with 12 bases between. This CDR3 contains 14 residues. The CDR3 DNA follows: TGCAGTGCTAGTACAGGGCCCATTAATTCACCCCTCCACTTT. Amino acid sequence: CSASTGPINSPLHF.

The chain links TRBV2 to TRBJ2-2, with TRBD2 matching over 14 bases. The CDR3 runs 15 residues. The V segment lost 6 bases and the J segment 6 bases; nucleotides outside the gene matches: 3. Germline V gene sequence: CDR1 SNHLY, CDR2 FYNNEI. In nucleotides, the CDR3 is TGTGCCAGCAGCCGGGGACTAGCGGGAGCCGGGGAGCTGTTTTTT. Translated: CASSRGLAGAGELFF.

The table lists this clone with a few counts. The chain has TRBV9 and TRBJ2-7; TRBD1 aligns across 8 bases. Germline V gene lookup returns CDR1 SGDLS and CDR2 YYNGEE. The CDR3 consists of 13 residues. Trimming cost V 0 bases and J 9 bases; bases outside gene matches: 5. Here the CDR3 reads CASSVGSQGGQYF. DNA of the CDR3: TGTGCCAGCAGCGTAGGGTCACAGGGGGGGCAGTACTTC. Looking up the rest from reference TRBV9 and TRBJ2-7 gives the full variable domain: DSGVTQTPKHLITATGQRVTLRCSPRSGDLSVYWYQQSLDQGLQFLIQYYNGEERAKGNILERFSAQQFPDLHSELNLSSLELGDSALYFCASSVGSQGGQYFGPGTRLTVT.